This entry is about one TCR beta chain. Its matching antigen is unknown. This entry is derived from a study of T cells in Graves' hyperthyroidism and ophthalmopathy. General study findings and limits: Separation of ophthalmopathy from stable hyperthyroidism was achieved by a 13 V-J model. Progression to ophthalmopathy was predicted a median of roughly seven months early. Expanded thyroid clonotypes (above 0.001) were mostly also found in blood.

Amplified TCR beta CDR3 regions came from RNA transcripts. With the HTBI primer set, the TCR CDR3 went through a first round of RT-PCR. TCRdb processed the multiplex PCR reads anew with MiXCR; each CDR3 protein has one entry. This sample yields around 480,000 distinct CDR3 sequences, of which around 15% are seen a single time; about a sixth belongs to the top ten. Diagnosis relied on clinical symptoms, serum thyroxine and TRAb, thyroid ultrasound and orbital computed tomography. Sequenced: blood. This sequence was found in a young woman with Graves' hyperthyroidism.

CDR3 sequence (DNA): TGTGCCAGCAGTTACTGGTCTAGCGGGGTCTCCTACAATGAGCAGTTCTTC. It encodes CASSYWSSGVSYNEQFF. The rearrangement joins TRBV6-2 or TRBV6-3 to TRBJ2-1, with 9 bases matching TRBD2. CDR1 and CDR2 from the germline V gene are MNHEY and SVGEGT. With V trimmed by 1 base and J by 0 bases, 4 bases remained unmatched. The CDR3 has 17 residues.